This T cell receptor (beta chain) was sequenced for a study of beta chain features in type 1 diabetes. Study-level results: These data did not resolve whether HLA type affects TCRB rearrangement.

The study reverse transcribed the entire isolated RNA, so it sequenced expressed TCRB transcripts. TCRdb keeps only in-frame clones here, not all; method: immunoSEQ multiplex PCR. The table lists around 500,000 clones, about an eighth of them singletons. Germline values: CDR1 MNHNS, CDR2 SASEGT. The length of the CDR3 is 12 residues. V was cut by 7 bases and J by 8 bases, with 11 bases left in between. In this sample, this clone turned up a few times. Its antigen is not identified. The specimen sequenced was naive CD4+ T cells from blood. This TCR was sampled from a woman younger than 30 in good health. The V gene is TRBV6-1, the J gene TRBJ1-4; unclear D gene. The CDR3 DNA reads as TGTGCCAGCATGAGGGCGGAAGAAAAACTGTTTTTT. Its protein product is CASMRAEEKLFF.